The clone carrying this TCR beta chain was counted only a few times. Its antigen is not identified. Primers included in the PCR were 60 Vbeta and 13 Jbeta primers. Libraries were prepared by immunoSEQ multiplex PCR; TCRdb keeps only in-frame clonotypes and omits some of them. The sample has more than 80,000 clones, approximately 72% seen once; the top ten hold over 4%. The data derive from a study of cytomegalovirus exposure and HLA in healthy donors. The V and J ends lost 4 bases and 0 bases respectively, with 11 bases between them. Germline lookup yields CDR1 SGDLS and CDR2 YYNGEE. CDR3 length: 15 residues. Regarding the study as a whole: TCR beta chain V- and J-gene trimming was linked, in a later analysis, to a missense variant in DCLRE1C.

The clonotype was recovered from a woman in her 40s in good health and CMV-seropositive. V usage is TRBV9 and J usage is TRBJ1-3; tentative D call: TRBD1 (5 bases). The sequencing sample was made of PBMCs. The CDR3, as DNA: TGTGCCAGCAGCCCAGGACAATTCTCTGGAAACACCATATATTTT. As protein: CASSPGQFSGNTIYF.